These 25 T cell receptor beta chains came from one sample sequenced in a study of shared clonotypes between healthy human individuals (TCRdb year 2020). The method was the immunoSEQ multiplex PCR assay. TCRdb's version of the immuneACCESS table is confined to in-frame rearrangements and falls short of the full clone set. An unresolved V gene accounts for under half of the shortfall where checked; the remainder is of unknown origin. The sample table records under 2,000,000 clones; about 94% of these occur just once. The ten largest account for around 1.2% of the sample. CD8 naive samples consisted of CD45RO-negative cells that were positively selected for CCR7, yielding a CD45RA+CCR7+ population without TemRA cells. Sequencing was done on a sample of naive CD8+ T cells sorted from blood. According to the study, the label for this sample's cell subset or site signals: CD45RA+CCR7+. These receptors came from a man younger than 30 in good health.

This chain links TRBV7-9 with TRBJ2-1, with D tentatively TRBD2 (5 bases). The CDR3 has 16 amino acids. The ends were cut back, 6 bases at V and 3 bases at J, with 18 bases in the middle. Germline V gene sequence: CDR1 SEHNR, CDR2 FQNEAQ (reference sequence). The CDR3 DNA is TGTGCCAGCAGTTTTCCAACTAGTCTGCTCTACAATGAGCAGTTCTTC. Its protein product is CASSFPTSLLYNEQFF.

The chain carries TRBV2 and TRBJ2-3; D gene ambiguous. Germline lookup yields CDR1 SNHLY and CDR2 FYNNEI. V was clipped by 1 base and J by 1 base, with 9 bases between them. This CDR3 has 15 amino acids. The CDR3 reads CASSEGPYRTDTQYF. As DNA, the CDR3 is TGTGCCAGCAGTGAAGGACCTTACCGCACAGATACGCAGTATTTT.

J is TRBJ2-2 and V is TRBV2, with 9 positions matching TRBD2. Germline CDR1 and CDR2: SNHLY and FYNNEI. CDR3 length: 15 amino acids. J gave up 7 bases and V 6 bases, and 9 bases lay outside the gene matches. CDR3 nucleotides: TGTGCCAGCAGAGGGGCTAGCGGGGCGGTCGGGGAGCTGTTTTTT. This encodes CASRGASGAVGELFF.

In nucleotides, the CDR3 is TGTGCCAGCTCTCCTTTCAGGGGCGCTGAAGCTTTCTTT. Translation gives CASSPFRGAEAFF. This sequence joins TRBV27 and TRBJ1-1; D perhaps matches TRBD1 (6 bases). The V gene's germline CDR1 is MNHEY and CDR2 SMNVEV (reference sequence). CDR3 length: 13 amino acids. V was trimmed by 8 bases and J by 6 bases, leaving 16 bases between them.

In DNA, the CDR3 is TGTGCCTGGAGCCAGGTAGGGGAGTTTAATTCACCCCTCCACTTT. Its protein is CAWSQVGEFNSPLHF. V gene TRBV30 combines with J gene TRBJ1-6; D is possibly TRBD1 (5 bases). Germline-derived CDR1 and CDR2 are GTSNPN and SVGIG (reference sequence). V lost 3 bases, J lost 6 bases, and 15 bases lay in between. The CDR3 extends over 15 amino acids.

V and J are TRBV6-6 and TRBJ2-7; D is possibly TRBD1 (6 bases). The CDR3 has 15 amino acids. CDR1 MNHNY and CDR2 SVGAGI come from the germline V gene (reference sequence). V was trimmed by 1 base and J by 5 bases, leaving 15 bases between them. The CDR3 nucleotides are TGTGCCAGCAGTTACTTGGGTGGGGCAGGGGACGAGCAGTACTTC. Translating it yields CASSYLGGAGDEQYF.

This clone was seen a single time. The V call is TRBV11-2, the J call TRBJ2-3; D tentatively reads TRBD1 or TRBD2 (5 bases each). The CDR3 has 19 amino acids. Trimming removed 3 bases from V and 4 bases from J, with 26 bases in between. Germline loops: CDR1 SGHAT, CDR2 FQNNGV. CDR3 coding DNA: TGTGCCAGCAGCTTCGGGGCTAGCTGGGGTTTTAGGAGAGCAGATACGCAGTATTTT. This encodes CASSFGASWGFRRADTQYF.

This chain joins TRBV2 and TRBJ1-1; 11 nucleotides agree with TRBD1. The V gene end was trimmed by 4 bases and the J gene end by 4 bases; junction bases not matched to a gene: 5. Germline V gene data show CDR1 as SNHLY and CDR2 as FYNNEI. This CDR3 is built from 15 residues. The CDR3 DNA reads TGTGCCAGCAGTGGGACAGGGGGCGCAGGCACTGAAGCTTTCTTT. It translates to CASSGTGGAGTEAFF.

The chain is built from TRBV4-1 and TRBJ2-5; TRBD1 agrees at 10 bases. CDR1 MGHRA and CDR2 YSYEKL come from the germline V gene. V shed 3 bases and J 2 bases; nucleotides not matched to a gene: 6. CDR3 length equals 16 residues. CDR3 region: CASSQIGTGEQETQYF. CDR3 nucleotide sequence: TGCGCCAGCAGCCAGATCGGGACAGGGGAACAAGAGACCCAGTACTTC.

The chain couples TRBV5-5 to TRBJ2-7; D uncertain. Looked up from germline, CDR1 is SGHKS and CDR2 is YYEKEE (reference sequence). The length of the CDR3 is 14 residues. Trimming took 3 bases from V and 0 from J, leaving 10 bases between them. CDR3 residues: CASSYSRASYEQYF. The CDR3 DNA is TGTGCCAGCAGCTACTCAAGGGCCTCCTACGAGCAGTACTTC.

V is TRBV6-1 and J is TRBJ1-5, with TRBD1 matching 7 bases. The ends lost 5 bases at V and 3 bases at J; junction bases unmatched: 4. Germline CDR1 MNHNS, CDR2 SASEGT. The CDR3 length is 14 residues. CDR3 DNA sequence: TGTGCCAGCAGTAACAGGGGCCCCAATCAGCCCCAGCATTTT. Amino acid sequence: CASSNRGPNQPQHF.

J is TRBJ1-1 and V is TRBV2, with no clear D. The germline V and J ends were trimmed by 3 bases and 0 bases, with 5 bases remaining between them. Germline-derived CDR1 and CDR2 are SNHLY and FYNNEI. The CDR3 has 13 amino acids. The DNA for the CDR3 is TGTGCCAGCAGTGAGTTATTGAACACTGAAGCTTTCTTT. Translating it yields CASSELLNTEAFF.

V is TRBV7-9 and J is TRBJ2-7; tentatively, D is TRBD2 (5 bases). This CDR3 is 14 amino acids long. Trimming pared 1 base from V and 2 bases from J, leaving 9 bases between. CDR1 and CDR2 from the germline V gene are SEHNR and FQNEAQ (reference sequence). The chain's CDR3 is CASSLERAAYEQYF. The CDR3 nucleotides read TGTGCCAGCAGCTTAGAGAGGGCCGCCTACGAGCAGTACTTC.

The chain carries TRBV19 and TRBJ2-4, with 8 bases matching TRBD2. Germline values: CDR1 LNHDA, CDR2 SQIVND (reference sequence). This CDR3 spans 15 amino acids. The ends lost 1 base at V and 2 bases at J; junction bases unmatched: 1. The CDR3 coding sequence is TGTGCCAGTAGTATAGTAGCGGGGTCCAAAAACATTCAGTACTTC. It yields the protein CASSIVAGSKNIQYF.

The chain employs TRBV11-2 and TRBJ2-1; 8 bases agree with TRBD2. V lost 4 bases, J lost 6 bases, and 14 bases stayed unmatched. This CDR3 has 17 residues. The germline gives CDR1 SGHAT, CDR2 FQNNGV. This chain's CDR3 is CASSSPPGAGGLNEQFF. As DNA, the CDR3 is TGTGCCAGCAGCTCCCCACCGGGGGCGGGAGGACTCAATGAGCAGTTCTTC.

The V and J genes are TRBV5-1 and TRBJ2-1; 11 bases line up with TRBD1. Germline V CDR1 and CDR2: SGHRS, YFSETQ. This CDR3 comprises 16 residues. The ends lost 4 bases at V and 5 bases at J; junction bases unmatched: 8. CDR3 in amino acids: CASSPGTGGLHNEQFF. CDR3 sequence (DNA): TGCGCCAGCAGCCCTGGGACAGGGGGTTTACACAATGAGCAGTTCTTC.

This chain joins TRBV27 and TRBJ2-7; the D gene is possibly TRBD2 (7 bases). Trimming pared 2 bases from V and 2 bases from J, leaving 10 bases between. CDR3 length: 14 residues. Germline V gene data show CDR1 as MNHEY and CDR2 as SMNVEV (reference sequence). CDR3 loop: CASSLEGGTYEQYF. The CDR3 coding sequence is TGTGCCAGCAGTTTAGAGGGGGGGACCTACGAGCAGTACTTC.

Details on this clone: The junction departs from the called germline gene at one end, perhaps through a read error. V gene TRBV7-7 combines with J gene TRBJ2-1; D is possibly TRBD1 or TRBD2 (6 bases each). Germline V gene sequence: CDR1 SSHAT, CDR2 FNYEAQ (reference sequence). CDR3 size: 13 residues. CDR3 protein: CASSQGGWNEQFF. In nucleotides, the CDR3 is TGTGCTAGCAGCCAAGGGGGGTGGAATGAGCAGTTCTTC.

The genes are TRBV11-2 and TRBJ2-7, with 9 bases lining up with TRBD2. V gave up 5 bases and J gave up 6 bases; unmatched junction bases: 14. The CDR3 consists of 16 residues. Germline V gene lookup returns CDR1 SGHAT and CDR2 FQNNGV. The CDR3 DNA is TGTGCCAGCAGCCCTATCCTTAGCGGGAGAGGTGGCGAGCAGTACTTC. Amino acids: CASSPILSGRGGEQYF.

The chain couples TRBV7-9 to TRBJ1-3; 8 positions match TRBD1. The CDR3 has 14 residues. V was clipped by 5 bases and J by 4 bases; unmatched bases: 4. The germline gives CDR1 SEHNR, CDR2 FQNEAQ (reference sequence). The CDR3 DNA follows: TGTGCCAGCAGCCAGGGGGCATGGGGAAACACCATATATTTT. Its translation is CASSQGAWGNTIYF.

The V call is TRBV10-3, the J call TRBJ1-2; the D is unclear. The CDR3 is made up of 12 amino acids. Germline CDR1 and CDR2: ENHRY and SYGVKD. Trimming cost V 8 bases and J 2 bases, with 9 bases left between them. The CDR3 here is CAIEEGNYGYTF. The CDR3 DNA is TGTGCCATCGAGGAGGGCAACTATGGCTACACCTTC.

In this sample, this clone turned up once. The chain combines TRBV28 with TRBJ2-1; a possible D gene is TRBD1 (6 bases). Germline CDR1 reads MDHEN; CDR2 reads SYDVKM. Trimming stripped 5 bases from V and 9 bases from J, with 20 bases between. The CDR3 loop spans 15 amino acids. The CDR3 DNA is TGTGCCAGCAGTCCCGCCCTACAGGGTATGGCTGAGCAGTTCTTC. The encoded protein is CASSPALQGMAEQFF.

The chain joins TRBV6-6 to TRBJ2-7, with 7 bases fitting TRBD1. After removal of 2 bases from V and 1 base from J, the junction contained 5 bases not matched to a gene. CDR1 and CDR2 (germline): MNHNY, SVGAGI (reference sequence). CDR3 size: 15 residues. The CDR3 spells CASSYRSGGSYEQYF. The CDR3 DNA reads as TGTGCCAGCAGTTACCGATCAGGGGGATCCTACGAGCAGTACTTC.

This clone was detected only once. The CDR3 sequence: CASSQDWEGTENTEAFF. The CDR3 DNA sequence: TGCGCCAGCAGCCAAGATTGGGAGGGGACAGAGAACACTGAAGCTTTCTTT. The chain combines TRBV4-3 with TRBJ1-1; 7 bases are shared with TRBD1. The CDR3 runs 17 residues. Germline V CDR1 and CDR2: LGHNA, YSLEER. V lost 0 bases and J lost 1; bases outside the gene matches: 8.

This clone occurred a few times. The same CDR3 arises from other DNA sequences in this sample as well. V usage is TRBV4-1 and J usage is TRBJ2-1, with TRBD1 identical over 8 bases. CDR3 length: 13 amino acids. Per the germline V gene, CDR1 is MGHRA and CDR2 is YSYEKL. V shed 4 bases and J 10 bases; nucleotides not matched to a gene: 6. CDR3 protein: CASSLRQGNEQFF. CDR3 coding DNA: TGCGCCAGCAGCCTTCGACAGGGGAACGAGCAGTTCTTC.